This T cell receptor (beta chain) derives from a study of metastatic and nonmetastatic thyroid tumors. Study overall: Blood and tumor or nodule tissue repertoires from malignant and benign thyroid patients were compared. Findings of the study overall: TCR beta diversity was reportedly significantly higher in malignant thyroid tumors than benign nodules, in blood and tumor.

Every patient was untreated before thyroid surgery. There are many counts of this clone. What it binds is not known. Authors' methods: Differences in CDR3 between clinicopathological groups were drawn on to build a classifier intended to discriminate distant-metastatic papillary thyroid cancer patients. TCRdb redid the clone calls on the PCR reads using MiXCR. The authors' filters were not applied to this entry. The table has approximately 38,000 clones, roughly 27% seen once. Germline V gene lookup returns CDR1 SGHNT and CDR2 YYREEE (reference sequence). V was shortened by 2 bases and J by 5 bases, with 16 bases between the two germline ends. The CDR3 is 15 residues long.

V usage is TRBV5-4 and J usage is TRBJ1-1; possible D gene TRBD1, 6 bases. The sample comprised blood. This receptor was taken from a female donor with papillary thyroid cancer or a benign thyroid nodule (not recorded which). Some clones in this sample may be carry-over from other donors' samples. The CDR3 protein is CASSLADRDRTEAFF. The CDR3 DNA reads TGTGCCAGCAGCTTAGCGGACAGAGATCGGACTGAAGCTTTCTTT.